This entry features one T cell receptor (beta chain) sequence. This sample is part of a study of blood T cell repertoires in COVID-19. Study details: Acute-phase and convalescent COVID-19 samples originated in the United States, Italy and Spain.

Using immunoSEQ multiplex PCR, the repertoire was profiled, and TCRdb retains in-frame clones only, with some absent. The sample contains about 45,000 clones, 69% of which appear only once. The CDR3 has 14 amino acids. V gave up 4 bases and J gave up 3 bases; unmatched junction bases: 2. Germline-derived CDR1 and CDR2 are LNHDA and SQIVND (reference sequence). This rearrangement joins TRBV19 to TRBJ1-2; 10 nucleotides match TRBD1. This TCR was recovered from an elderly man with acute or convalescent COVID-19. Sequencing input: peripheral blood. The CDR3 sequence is CASSRQGADYGYTF. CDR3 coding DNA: TGTGCCAGTAGTAGACAGGGGGCTGACTATGGCTACACCTTC.